The 17 T cell receptor beta chains reported below all come from one sample, sequenced in a study of T-cell reconstitution after alpha-beta-depleted transplantation in children. Unique molecular identifiers were built into the TCRbeta library. TCRdb independently ran MiXCR on the PCR reads; one entry per CDR3 protein. The table has fewer than 450,000 distinct CDR3 sequences, around 15% seen once. The specimen was PBMCs, mostly from graft donor cells, collected 360 days after TCRalphabeta/CD19-depleted stem cell transplant. The origin of the receptors is a male patient under 10 years old who had a stem cell transplant for acute lymphoblastic leukemia, so the T cells may come from the graft donor.

This clonotype was observed many times. The CDR3: CSVGGSSGANVLTF. The DNA of the CDR3 is TGCAGCGTTGGGGGGAGCTCTGGGGCCAACGTCCTGACTTTC. The gene calls are TRBV29-1 and TRBJ2-6, with D perhaps TRBD1 or TRBD2 (5 bases each). The length of the CDR3 is 14 residues. The germline V and J ends were trimmed by 4 bases and 0 bases, with 7 bases remaining between them. In germline, CDR1 is SQVTM, CDR2 ANQGSEA.

This clonotype was seen a few times. This rearrangement joins TRBV29-1 to TRBJ2-3, with D perhaps given as TRBD1 or TRBD2 (5 bases each). The V and J ends lost 2 bases and 1 base respectively, with 7 bases between them. The germline gives CDR1 SQVTM, CDR2 ANQGSEA. CDR3 length: 13 amino acids. CDR3 bases: TGCAGCGTTGAATGGGACGGCACAGATACGCAGTATTTT. Translation: CSVEWDGTDTQYF.

This chain connects TRBV20-1 to TRBJ2-1, with D possibly matching TRBD2 (5 bases). The V and J ends lost 4 bases and 2 bases respectively, with 15 bases between them. Germline CDR1 is DFQATT and CDR2 is SNEGSKA (reference sequence). CDR3 length: 15 amino acids. Here the CDR3 DNA reads TGCAGTGCTAAGAGGGAAGGGCGCCCCTACAATGAGCAGTTCTTC. It is translated as CSAKREGRPYNEQFF.

This clonotype was seen ten or more times. The DNA for the CDR3 is TGTGCCAGCAGCCACAACCTAGCGGGAGGGACAAGCGATGAGCAGTTCTTC. Amino acid sequence: CASSHNLAGGTSDEQFF. V usage is TRBV7-2 and J usage is TRBJ2-1; 12 bases fit TRBD2. CDR1 SGHTA and CDR2 FQGNSA come from the germline V gene. V dropped 5 bases and J dropped 8; count of bases not matched to a gene: 13. The CDR3 has 17 residues.

The chain is built from TRBV28 and TRBJ2-7, with 9 bases identical to TRBD1. With 3 bases clipped from V and 2 bases from J, the junction kept 5 bases outside the gene matches. CDR1 MDHEN and CDR2 SYDVKM come from the germline V gene. The CDR3 loop spans 15 amino acids. CDR3 sequence: CASSFTGQGTYEQYF. The CDR3 DNA reads as TGTGCCAGCAGTTTCACGGGACAGGGTACCTACGAGCAGTACTTC. Filled out from reference TRBV28 and TRBJ2-7, the complete variable domain reads DVKVTQSSRYLVKRTGEKVFLECVQDMDHENMFWYRQDPGLGLRLIYFSYDVKMKEKGDIPEGYSVSREKKERFSLILESASTNQTSMYLCASSFTGQGTYEQYFGPGTRLTVT.

This clonotype has ten or more counts. The rearrangement uses TRBV20-1 and TRBJ2-1; tentative D call: TRBD2 (6 bases). Germline V gene lookup returns CDR1 DFQATT and CDR2 SNEGSKA (reference sequence). With 3 bases removed from V and 3 bases from J, the gap between germline ends came to 12 bases. CDR3 length: 14 amino acids. The CDR3 DNA follows: TGCAGTGCTAGGTCGCGGGGAAACTACAATGAGCAGTTCTTC. Its protein product is CSARSRGNYNEQFF.

In this sample, this clonotype turned up many times. The V gene is TRBV12-3 or TRBV12-4, the J gene TRBJ1-2; 10 bases fit TRBD1. The J segment lost 8 bases and the V segment lost 5 bases, leaving 8 bases of the junction unmatched. The CDR3 consists of 14 residues. CDR3 sequence (DNA): TGTGCCAGCAGTGGGGACAGGGGTAAAGGCGGCTACACCTTC. Protein sequence: CASSGDRGKGGYTF.

There are many counts of this clonotype. The chain joins TRBV29-1 to TRBJ2-2; weak D call: TRBD2 (5 bases). V dropped 0 bases and J dropped 5 bases, with 10 bases sitting between them. Germline values: CDR1 SQVTM, CDR2 ANQGSEA. This CDR3 is 14 amino acids long. CDR3 in amino acids: CSVEDSVRTGELFF. The CDR3 DNA reads TGCAGCGTTGAAGATAGCGTTAGGACCGGGGAGCTGTTTTTT.

In its sample, this clonotype was seen a few times. V is TRBV20-1 and J is TRBJ2-3; D not certain. This CDR3 has 16 amino acids. From germline, CDR1 is DFQATT and CDR2 SNEGSKA (reference sequence). Trimming took 2 bases from V and 7 from J, leaving 22 bases between them. CDR3 protein: CSARNPGLLDGYTQYF. The DNA for the CDR3 is TGCAGTGCTAGAAACCCTGGCCTACTCGACGGGTATACGCAGTATTTT.

This clonotype occurred many times. This CDR3 is CASSQVKHERADTQYF. CDR3 sequence (DNA): TGCGCCAGCAGCCAAGTTAAGCATGAACGGGCAGATACGCAGTATTTT. The V call is TRBV4-1, the J call TRBJ2-3; D remains ambiguous. Germline-derived CDR1 and CDR2 are MGHRA and YSYEKL. Trimming took 1 base from V and 4 from J, leaving 15 bases between them. There are 16 residues in the CDR3.

As for this clonotype: One base away lies a much larger clone, so this may be a sequencing read error. This chain joins TRBV7-2 and TRBJ1-1; D gene uncertain. Germline lookup yields CDR1 SGHTA and CDR2 FQGNSA. The CDR3 consists of 13 residues. CDR3 region: CASGLGLWTEAFF. CDR3 nucleotides: TGTGCCAGCGGCTTAGGGTTATGGACTGAAGCTTTCTTT.

This clonotype turned up a few times. The rearrangement links TRBV20-1 to TRBJ2-7; D might be TRBD1 or TRBD2, each matching 5 bases. This CDR3 has 15 residues. The germline V gene encodes CDR1 DFQATT and CDR2 SNEGSKA (reference sequence). The V and J ends lost 3 bases and 4 bases respectively, with 19 bases between them. This chain's CDR3 is CSARGLPSSPYEQYF. As DNA, the CDR3 is TGCAGTGCTAGGGGGCTCCCTAGCAGTCCATACGAGCAGTACTTC.

This clonotype was observed at least ten times. The chain combines TRBV24-1 with TRBJ2-3; TRBD1 aligns across 8 bases. The germline V gene has CDR1 KGHDR and CDR2 SFDVKD. This CDR3 region has 15 residues. The junction had 2 bases not matched to a gene; V was cut back by 3 bases and J by 1 base. Here the CDR3 DNA reads TGTGCCACCAGTGATCCGACAGGGGGCACAGATACGCAGTATTTT. It translates to CATSDPTGGTDTQYF.

The V call is TRBV6-1, the J call TRBJ1-4, with 9 bases identical to TRBD1. Germline V gives CDR1 MNHNS, CDR2 SASEGT. The V gene end was trimmed by 11 bases and the J gene end by 8 bases; junction bases not matched to a gene: 18. CDR3 length equals 16 residues. The CDR3 loop is CASHKRPGQGGEKLFF. DNA for the CDR3: TGTGCCTCTCACAAGCGGCCGGGACAGGGAGGGGAAAAACTGTTTTTT.

The chain combines TRBV30 with TRBJ2-1, with D possibly matching TRBD1 (5 bases). The V end lost 0 bases, the J end lost 0 bases, and 12 bases lay between the germline ends. This CDR3 contains 16 residues. CDR1 and CDR2 (germline): GTSNPN, SVGIG (reference sequence). The CDR3 spells CAWSVRGSLSYNEQFF. CDR3 sequence (DNA): TGTGCCTGGAGTGTAAGGGGTAGCCTCTCCTACAATGAGCAGTTCTTC.

This clonotype was found a few times. The chain combines TRBV29-1 with TRBJ1-1; D is uncertain. The germline V gene encodes CDR1 SQVTM and CDR2 ANQGSEA. There are 11 residues in the CDR3. Trimming removed 2 bases at V and 11 bases at J, with 12 bases between. The CDR3 DNA reads TGCAGCGTTGAAAGCGGGGTGTTTGCTTTCTTT. This translates into CSVESGVFAFF.

This chain uses TRBV18 with TRBJ2-3; D gene uncertain. The CDR3 runs to 13 residues. CDR1 KGHSH and CDR2 LQKENI come from the germline V gene. Trimming took 4 bases from V and 1 from J, leaving 6 bases between them. The DNA for the CDR3 is TGTGCCAGCTCACACTACGGCACAGATACGCAGTATTTT. This translates into CASSHYGTDTQYF.